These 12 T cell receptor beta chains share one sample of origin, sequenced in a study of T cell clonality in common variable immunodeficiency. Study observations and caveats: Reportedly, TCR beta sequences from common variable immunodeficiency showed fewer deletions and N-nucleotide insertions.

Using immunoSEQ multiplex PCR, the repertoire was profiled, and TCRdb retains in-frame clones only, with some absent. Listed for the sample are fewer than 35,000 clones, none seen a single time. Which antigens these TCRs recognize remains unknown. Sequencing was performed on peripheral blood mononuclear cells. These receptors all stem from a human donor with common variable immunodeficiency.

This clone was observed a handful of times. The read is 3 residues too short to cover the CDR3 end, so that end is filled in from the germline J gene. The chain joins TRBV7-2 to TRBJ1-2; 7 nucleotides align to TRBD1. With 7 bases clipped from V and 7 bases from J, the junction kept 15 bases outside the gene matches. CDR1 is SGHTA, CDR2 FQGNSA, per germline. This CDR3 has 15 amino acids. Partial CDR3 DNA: TGTGCCAGCACCCAGTCGACAGGGAGGGTGACTGGC. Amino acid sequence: CASTQSTGRVTG. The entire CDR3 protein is CASTQSTGRVTGYTF.

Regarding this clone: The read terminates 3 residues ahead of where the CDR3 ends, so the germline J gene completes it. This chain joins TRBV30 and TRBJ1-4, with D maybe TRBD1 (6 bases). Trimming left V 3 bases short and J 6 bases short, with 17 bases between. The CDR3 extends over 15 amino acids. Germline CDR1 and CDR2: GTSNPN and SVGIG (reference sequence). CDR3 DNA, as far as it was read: TGTGCCTGGAGCGTCAAGGGACAAGAATATGAAAAA. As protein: CAWSVKGQEYEK. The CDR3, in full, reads CAWSVKGQEYEKLFF.

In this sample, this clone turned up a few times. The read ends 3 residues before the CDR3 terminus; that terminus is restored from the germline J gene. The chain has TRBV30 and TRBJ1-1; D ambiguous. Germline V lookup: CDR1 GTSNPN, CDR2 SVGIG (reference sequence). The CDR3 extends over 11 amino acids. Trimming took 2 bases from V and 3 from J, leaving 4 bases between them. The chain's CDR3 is CAWSQYTEAFF. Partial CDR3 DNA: TGTGCCTGGAGTCAGTACACTGAA.

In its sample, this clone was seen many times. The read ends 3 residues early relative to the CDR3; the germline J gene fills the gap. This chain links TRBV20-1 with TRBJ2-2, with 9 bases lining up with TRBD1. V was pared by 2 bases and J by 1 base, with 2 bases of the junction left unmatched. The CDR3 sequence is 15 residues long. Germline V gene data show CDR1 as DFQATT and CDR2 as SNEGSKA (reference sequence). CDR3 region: CSARTTGGNTGELFF. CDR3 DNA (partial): TGCAGTGCTAGAACGACAGGGGGGAACACCGGGGAG.

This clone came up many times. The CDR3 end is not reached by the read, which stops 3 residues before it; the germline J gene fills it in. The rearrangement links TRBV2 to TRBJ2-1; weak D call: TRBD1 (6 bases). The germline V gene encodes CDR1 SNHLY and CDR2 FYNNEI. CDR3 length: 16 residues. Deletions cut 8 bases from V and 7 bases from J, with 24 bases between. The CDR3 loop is CASHNPHGTSTNEQFF. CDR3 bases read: TGTGCCAGCCATAACCCCCACGGGACATCGACAAATGAG. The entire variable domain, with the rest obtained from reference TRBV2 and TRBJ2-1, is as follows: EPEVTQTPSHQVTQMGQEVILRCVPISNHLYFYWYRQILGQKVEFLVSFYNNEISEKSEIFDDQFSVERPDGSNFTLKIRSTKLEDSAMYFCASHNPHGTSTNEQFFGPGTRLTVL.

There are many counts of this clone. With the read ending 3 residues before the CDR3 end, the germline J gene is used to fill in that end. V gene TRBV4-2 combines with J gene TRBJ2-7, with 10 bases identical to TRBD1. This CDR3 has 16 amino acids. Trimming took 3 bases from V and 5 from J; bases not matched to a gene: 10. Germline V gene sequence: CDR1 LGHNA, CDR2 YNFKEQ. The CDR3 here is CASSQEETGGFHEQYF. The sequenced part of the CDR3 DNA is TGTGCCAGCAGCCAGGAAGAGACAGGGGGCTTCCACGAG.

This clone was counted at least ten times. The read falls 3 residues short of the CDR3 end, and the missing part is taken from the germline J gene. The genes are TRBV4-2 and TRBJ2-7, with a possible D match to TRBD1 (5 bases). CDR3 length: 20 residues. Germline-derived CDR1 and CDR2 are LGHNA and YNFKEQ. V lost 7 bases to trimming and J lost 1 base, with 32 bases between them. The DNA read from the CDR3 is TGTGCCAGCACCCACGATTGGTGGCAGGGCTTGTCTCGGTTGTCCTACGAG. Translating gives CASTHDWWQGLSRLSYE. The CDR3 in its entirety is CASTHDWWQGLSRLSYEQYF.

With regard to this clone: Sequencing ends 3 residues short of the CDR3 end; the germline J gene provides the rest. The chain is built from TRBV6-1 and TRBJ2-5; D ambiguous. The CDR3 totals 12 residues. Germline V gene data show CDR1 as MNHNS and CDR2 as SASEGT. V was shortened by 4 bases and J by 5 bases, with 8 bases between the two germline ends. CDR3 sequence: CASSVSRETQYF. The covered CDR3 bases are TGTGCCAGCAGTGTCTCACGGGAGACC.

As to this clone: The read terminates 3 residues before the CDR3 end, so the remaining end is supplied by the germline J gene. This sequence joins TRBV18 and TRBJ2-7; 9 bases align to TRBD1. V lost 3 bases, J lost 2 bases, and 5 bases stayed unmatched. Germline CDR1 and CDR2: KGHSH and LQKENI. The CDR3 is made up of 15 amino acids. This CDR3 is CASSPGTGKAYEQYF. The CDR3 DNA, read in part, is TGTGCCAGCTCACCCGGGACAGGGAAGGCCTACGAG. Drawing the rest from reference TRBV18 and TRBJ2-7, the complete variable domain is NAGVMQNPRHLVRRRGQEARLRCSPMKGHSHVYWYRQLPEEGLKFMVYLQKENIIDESGMPKERFSAEFPKEGPSILRIQQVVRGDSAAYFCASSPGTGKAYEQYFGPGTRLTVT.

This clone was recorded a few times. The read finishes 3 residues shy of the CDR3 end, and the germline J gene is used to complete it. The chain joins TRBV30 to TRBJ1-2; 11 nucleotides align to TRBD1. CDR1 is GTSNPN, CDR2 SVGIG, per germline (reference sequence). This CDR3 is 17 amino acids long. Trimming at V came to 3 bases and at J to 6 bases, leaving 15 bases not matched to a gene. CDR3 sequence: CAWSPTGTGGLTDGYTF. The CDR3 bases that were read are TGTGCCTGGAGCCCTACCGGGACAGGGGGATTAACGGATGGC.

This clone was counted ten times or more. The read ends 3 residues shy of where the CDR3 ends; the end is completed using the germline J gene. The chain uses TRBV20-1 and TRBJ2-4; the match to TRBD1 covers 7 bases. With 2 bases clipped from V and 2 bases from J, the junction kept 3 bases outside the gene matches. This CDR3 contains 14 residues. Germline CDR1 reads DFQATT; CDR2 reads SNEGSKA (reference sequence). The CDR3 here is CSARQGDSKNIQYF. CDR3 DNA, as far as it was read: TGCAGTGCTAGACAGGGGGATTCCAAAAACATT.

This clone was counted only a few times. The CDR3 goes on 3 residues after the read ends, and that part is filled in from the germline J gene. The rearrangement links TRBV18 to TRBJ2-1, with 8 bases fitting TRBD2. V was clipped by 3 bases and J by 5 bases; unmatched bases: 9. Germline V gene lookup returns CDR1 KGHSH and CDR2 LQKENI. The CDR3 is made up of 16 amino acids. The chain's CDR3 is CASSPGGAGANNEQFF. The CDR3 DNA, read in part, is TGTGCCAGCTCACCGGGAGGAGCGGGGGCTAACAATGAG.